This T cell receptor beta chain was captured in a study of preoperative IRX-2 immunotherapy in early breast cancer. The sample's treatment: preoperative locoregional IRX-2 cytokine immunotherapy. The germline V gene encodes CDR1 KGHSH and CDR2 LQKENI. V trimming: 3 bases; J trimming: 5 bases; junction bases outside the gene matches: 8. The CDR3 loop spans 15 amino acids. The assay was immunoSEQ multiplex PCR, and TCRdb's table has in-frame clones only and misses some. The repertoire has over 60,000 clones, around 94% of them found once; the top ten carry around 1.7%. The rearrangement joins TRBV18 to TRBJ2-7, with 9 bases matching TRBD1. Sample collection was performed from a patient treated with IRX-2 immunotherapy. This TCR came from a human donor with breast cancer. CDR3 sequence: CASSPTGQGSHEQYF. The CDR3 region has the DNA TGTGCCAGCTCACCTACGGGACAGGGCAGCCACGAGCAGTACTTC. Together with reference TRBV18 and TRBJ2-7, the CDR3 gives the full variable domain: NAGVMQNPRHLVRRRGQEARLRCSPMKGHSHVYWYRQLPEEGLKFMVYLQKENIIDESGMPKERFSAEFPKEGPSILRIQQVVRGDSAAYFCASSPTGQGSHEQYFGPGTRLTVT.